This TCR beta chain was identified during a study of T cells after yellow fever vaccination. General study results and limits: FACS-sorted repertoires could contain abundant clonotypes contaminating from the bulk population. At under 98% for CD4 and just over 85% for CD8, most primary-vaccination clones showed up again after the booster.

This clonotype showed up just a few times. The antigen remains undetermined. The CDR3 covers 15 residues. CDR1 is KGHSH, CDR2 LQKENI, per germline. Trimming cost V 5 bases and J 1 base; bases outside gene matches: 7. UMIs and a universal primer site were added when TCR cDNA was made by 5'RACE template switching. TCRdb called the 5' RACE reads again in MiXCR, with one record for every CDR3 protein. The sample contains under 300,000 distinct CDR3 sequences, less than 9% of which appear only once. The sample consisted of CD4+ T cells sorted from PBMCs, taken 15 days after the yellow fever booster vaccination. The receptor's source is a man aged 25 to 40 who received the YFV17D yellow fever vaccine. The chain joins TRBV18 to TRBJ1-1; TRBD1 agrees at 7 bases. The CDR3 region is CASSNEQGWNTEAFF. The CDR3 DNA follows: TGTGCCAGCTCAAACGAACAGGGGTGGAACACTGAAGCTTTCTTT.